This T cell receptor beta chain was retrieved from a study of CD8 T cells in ankylosing spondylitis. Overall study findings and caveats: The study looked at matched synovial fluid samples from ankylosing spondylitis patients. Disease-linked clones were reported to be significantly enriched there. In the blood and synovial fluid of reactive arthritis, some motif variants had been previously reported. It appeared that ankylosing spondylitis blood was characterized by a TCR beta motif of about 8 highly homologous variants.

Trimming took off 2 bases at V and 11 bases at J, with 15 bases between the two ends. CDR1 SEHNR and CDR2 FQNEAQ come from the germline V gene (reference sequence). The CDR3 runs to 13 residues. TCRdb analysed the 5' RACE reads with MiXCR anew, one entry per CDR3 protein. The data show 450,000 to 550,000 distinct CDR3 sequences, about 5.2% seen once. This clonotype occurred many times. Antigen specificity is unknown. The clonotype was recovered from a male donor with ankylosing spondylitis. Material for sequencing was blood, either unsorted or a sorted T cell fraction (not recorded which). This chain connects TRBV7-9 to TRBJ1-1; D uncertain. DNA for the CDR3: TGTGCCAGCAGCTTAAGGTGGTCTCATGGGGCTTTCTTT. Translated, it gives CASSLRWSHGAFF.